These 30 T cell receptor beta chains originate from one sample sequenced in a study of cytomegalovirus exposure and HLA in healthy donors (dated by TCRdb to the late 2010s). The library was made by the immunoSEQ multiplex PCR assay. For the multiplex PCR, a mixture combining 60 forward primers for TCR Vbeta segments and 13 reverse primers for TCR Jbeta segments was used. Not all clones reach the TCRdb copy of this immuneACCESS table, which keeps in-frame sequences only. Checked studies attribute under half of the gap to unresolved V genes and leave the rest unexplained. This sample is represented by approximately 150,000 clones; approximately 80% of them were singletons. The ten most abundant clones make up around 4.4% of the sample. Sequencing was carried out using PBMCs. Receptor source: a man aged 40-55 years in good health and CMV-seronegative.

A single count supports this clone. This rearrangement joins TRBV7-2 to TRBJ2-4; D gene ambiguous. The V and J ends lost 2 bases and 0 bases respectively, with 5 bases between them. Germline assignment: CDR1 SGHTA and CDR2 FQGNSA. The CDR3 is made up of 14 amino acids. The CDR3 sequence is CASSLHPAKNIQYF. In DNA, the CDR3 is TGTGCCAGCAGCTTACATCCAGCCAAAAACATTCAGTACTTC.

The J gene is TRBJ1-5, the V gene TRBV11-2; 8 bases match TRBD1. The CDR3 is made up of 17 amino acids. The germline V gene encodes CDR1 SGHAT and CDR2 FQNNGV. With 0 bases clipped from V and 5 bases from J, the junction kept 9 bases outside the gene matches. For the CDR3, the DNA is TGTGCCAGCAGCTTAGATGCCCGGACAGGGAGTCATCAGCCCCAGCATTTT. It is translated as CASSLDARTGSHQPQHF.

This clone has only a few counts. The chain employs TRBV6-1 and TRBJ1-1; TRBD1 matches at 7 bases. The CDR3 spans 14 residues. The germline gives CDR1 MNHNS, CDR2 SASEGT. Trimming cost V 6 bases and J 3 bases; bases outside gene matches: 7. The CDR3 nucleotides are TGTGCCAGCAGCCGCAGGGGGGCTGACACTGAAGCTTTCTTT. Its protein product is CASSRRGADTEAFF.

The chain links TRBV2 to TRBJ2-3; the D gene is possibly TRBD1 (6 bases). The CDR3 loop spans 15 amino acids. Germline V lookup: CDR1 SNHLY, CDR2 FYNNEI. V lost 5 bases and J 0 bases, leaving 12 bases between the germline ends. DNA for the CDR3: TGTGCCAGCAGTAACGCAGGGGCGAGCACAGATACGCAGTATTTT. Translating it yields CASSNAGASTDTQYF.

This chain joins TRBV5-6 and TRBJ1-3; D perhaps matches TRBD1 (5 bases). Germline-derived CDR1 and CDR2 are SGHDT and YYEEEE. The CDR3 is made up of 15 amino acids. V shed 1 base and J shed 1 base, with 9 bases lying between them. The CDR3 region is CASSLYGGSGNTIYF. CDR3 sequence (DNA): TGTGCCAGCAGCTTGTATGGGGGGTCTGGAAACACCATATATTTT.

V is TRBV5-6 and J is TRBJ2-7, with TRBD1 matching over 7 bases. The CDR3 contains 12 residues. In germline, CDR1 is SGHDT, CDR2 YYEEEE. With V trimmed by 1 base and J by 6 bases, 1 base remained unmatched. CDR3 sequence (DNA): TGTGCCAGCAGCTTGACAGGGGTCGAGCAGTACTTC. It encodes CASSLTGVEQYF.

This chain uses TRBV19 with TRBJ2-3; D gene unclear. The CDR3 is made up of 15 amino acids. The V end lost 3 bases, the J end lost 3 bases, and 13 bases lay between the germline ends. Per the germline V gene, CDR1 is LNHDA and CDR2 is SQIVND (reference sequence). CDR3 sequence: CASSIQQPATDTQYF. CDR3 coding DNA: TGTGCCAGTAGTATTCAACAGCCGGCGACAGATACGCAGTATTTT.

The chain couples TRBV19 to TRBJ2-7; tentatively, D is TRBD1 (5 bases). Trimming removed 3 bases at V and 4 bases at J, with 13 bases between. The germline V gene has CDR1 LNHDA and CDR2 SQIVND (reference sequence). The CDR3 consists of 14 residues. The chain's CDR3 is CASSISDSTYEQYF. The DNA for the CDR3 is TGTGCCAGTAGTATCAGCGACAGCACTTACGAGCAGTACTTC. Drawing the rest from reference TRBV19 and TRBJ2-7, the complete variable domain is DGGITQSPKYLFRKEGQNVTLSCEQNLNHDAMYWYRQDPGQGLRLIYYSQIVNDFQKGDIAEGYSVSREKKESFPLTVTSAQKNPTAFYLCASSISDSTYEQYFGPGTRLTVT.

CDR3 region: CASSLKVWTSGGRTDTQYF. In DNA, the CDR3 is TGTGCCAGCAGCCTCAAGGTGTGGACTAGCGGGGGGCGCACAGATACGCAGTATTTT. The rearrangement links TRBV9 to TRBJ2-3; 14 nucleotides align to TRBD2. Germline CDR1 and CDR2: SGDLS and YYNGEE. The CDR3 runs 19 residues. V trimming: 4 bases; J trimming: 1 base; junction bases outside the gene matches: 11.

This clone was picked up one time. The V and J genes are TRBV19 and TRBJ2-5, with D hard to call. TRBJ2-7 matches the DNA end more closely, so the J call is doubtful. Germline CDR1 LNHDA, CDR2 SQIVND (reference sequence). There are 15 residues in the CDR3. Written as DNA, the CDR3 is TGTGCCAGTAGTATAGATCCGAACCCCTCCTACGAGCAGTACTTC. Translation gives CASSIDPNPSYEQYF.

The chain joins TRBV5-5 to TRBJ2-1; D not resolved. This CDR3 is built from 14 residues. Germline lookup yields CDR1 SGHKS and CDR2 YYEKEE (reference sequence). The germline V and J ends were trimmed by 5 bases and 1 base, with 10 bases remaining between them. CDR3: CASRETQSYNEQFF. DNA for the CDR3: TGTGCCAGCAGGGAGACCCAATCCTACAATGAGCAGTTCTTC.

CDR3 sequence: CASSPGLQEQYF. Written as DNA, the CDR3 is TGTGCCAGCAGCCCGGGGTTGCAGGAGCAGTACTTC. The chain employs TRBV5-6 and TRBJ2-7, with D perhaps TRBD2 (5 bases). The germline gives CDR1 SGHDT, CDR2 YYEEEE. Trimming took off 4 bases at V and 7 bases at J, with 12 bases between the two ends. The CDR3 has 12 residues.

V is TRBV2 and J is TRBJ2-3; D possibly corresponds to TRBD2 (6 bases). This CDR3 region has 17 residues. Germline V CDR1 and CDR2: SNHLY, FYNNEI. Trimming took 1 base from V and 10 from J, leaving 24 bases between them. The CDR3 loop reads CASSEELGDFNQVAQYF. The CDR3 nucleotides are TGTGCCAGCAGTGAAGAGCTGGGGGACTTCAACCAAGTGGCGCAGTATTTT. Based on the CDR3 plus reference TRBV2 and TRBJ2-3, the full variable domain is EPEVTQTPSHQVTQMGQEVILRCVPISNHLYFYWYRQILGQKVEFLVSFYNNEISEKSEIFDDQFSVERPDGSNFTLKIRSTKLEDSAMYFCASSEELGDFNQVAQYFGPGTRLTVL.

V and J are TRBV27 and TRBJ1-6, with D maybe TRBD1 (6 bases). V shed 0 bases and J shed 9 bases, with 30 bases lying between them. The CDR3 covers 21 residues. Germline values: CDR1 MNHEY, CDR2 SMNVEV (reference sequence). The CDR3 region is CASSLSEPQGGWGHIGSPLHF. The CDR3 DNA is TGTGCCAGCAGTTTATCGGAACCACAGGGAGGGTGGGGCCATATCGGTTCACCCCTCCACTTT.

This sequence joins TRBV29-1 and TRBJ1-2; D perhaps matches TRBD1 (6 bases). CDR3 length: 14 amino acids. Germline assignment: CDR1 SQVTM and CDR2 ANQGSEA. Trimming removed 2 bases from V and 5 bases from J, with 15 bases in between. CDR3 nucleotide sequence: TGCAGCGTTGAACTCCCCGGACAGCTTTATGGCTACACCTTC. Amino acid sequence: CSVELPGQLYGYTF.

The V call is TRBV7-2, the J call TRBJ2-3; a possible D gene is TRBD2 (5 bases). V was trimmed by 6 bases and J by 2 bases, leaving 12 bases between them. This CDR3 is 14 amino acids long. CDR1 is SGHTA, CDR2 FQGNSA, per germline. CDR3 bases: TGTGCCAGCAGAGCGGACCATAACACAGATACGCAGTATTTT. This codes for CASRADHNTDTQYF.

The V call is TRBV2, the J call TRBJ1-1; weak D call: TRBD1 (6 bases). Germline values: CDR1 SNHLY, CDR2 FYNNEI. This CDR3 spans 16 amino acids. The ends were cut back, 6 bases at V and 4 bases at J, with 21 bases in the middle. CDR3 amino acids: CASRKRGGAYGTEAFF. In DNA, the CDR3 is TGTGCCAGCAGGAAAAGGGGGGGCGCTTATGGCACTGAAGCTTTCTTT.

About this clone itself: The same CDR3 can be traced to other DNA sequences in this sample. The CDR3 coding sequence is TGTGCCAGTAGTATAACGGGGGGCCCTAATGAAAAACTGTTTTTT. Its translation is CASSITGGPNEKLFF. This rearrangement joins TRBV19 to TRBJ1-4, with TRBD1 as a possible D gene (6 bases). Germline CDR1 reads LNHDA; CDR2 reads SQIVND (reference sequence). V was clipped by 2 bases and J by 3 bases, with 10 bases between them. The CDR3 consists of 15 residues.

In its sample, this clone was seen once. This chain uses TRBV5-6 with TRBJ1-1; 10 positions match TRBD1. V shed 0 bases, J shed 3 bases, and the junction held 2 bases outside the gene matches. The CDR3 length is 15 residues. Germline CDR1 is SGHDT and CDR2 is YYEEEE. The CDR3 is CASSLVDRGDTEAFF. The CDR3 bases are TGTGCCAGCAGCTTGGTGGACAGGGGGGACACTGAAGCTTTCTTT.

Here the CDR3 reads CASSLGDRFNQPQHF. The CDR3 DNA reads as TGTGCCAGCAGCTTAGGGGACAGGTTCAATCAGCCCCAGCATTTT. The V gene is TRBV7-8, the J gene TRBJ1-5, with TRBD1 matching 8 bases. The CDR3 has 15 residues. The germline V gene has CDR1 SGHVS and CDR2 FQNEAQ. V lost 1 base to trimming and J lost 3 bases; unmatched junction nucleotides: 2. Drawing the rest from reference TRBV7-8 and TRBJ1-5, the complete variable domain is GAGVSQSPRYKVAKRGQDVALRCDPISGHVSLFWYQQALGQGPEFLTYFQNEAQLDKSGLPSDRFFAERPEGSVSTLKIQRTQQEDSAVYLCASSLGDRFNQPQHFGDGTRLSIL.

The genes are TRBV28 and TRBJ1-4; D is undetermined. V shed 4 bases and J shed 4 bases, with 10 bases lying between them. This CDR3 has 14 residues. The germline CDR1 and CDR2 sequences are MDHEN and SYDVKM. This chain's CDR3 is CASSSSGGNEKLFF. CDR3 DNA: TGTGCCAGCAGTTCCTCGGGAGGTAATGAAAAACTGTTTTTT.

A few counts support this clone. This chain links TRBV5-6 with TRBJ2-3; D gene unclear. Germline assignment: CDR1 SGHDT and CDR2 YYEEEE. Deletions cut 4 bases from V and 2 bases from J, with 8 bases between. CDR3 length: 13 amino acids. CDR3 bases: TGTGCCAGCAGCCCCCGAGACACAGATACGCAGTATTTT. The encoded protein is CASSPRDTDTQYF. Variable domain in full (rest from reference TRBV5-6 and TRBJ2-3): DAGVTQSPTHLIKTRGQQVTLRCSPKSGHDTVSWYQQALGQGPQFIFQYYEEEERQRGNFPDRFSGHQFPNYSSELNVNALLLGDSALYLCASSPRDTDTQYFGPGTRLTVL.

The chain is built from TRBV6-5 and TRBJ1-1, with 8 bases aligning to TRBD1. The CDR3 spans 16 residues. V was pared by 4 bases and J by 4 bases, with 11 bases of the junction left unmatched. The germline CDR1 and CDR2 sequences are MNHEY and SVGAGI. DNA of the CDR3: TGTGCCAGCAGTTCTAGACTTCAGGGGGCGACCACTGAAGCTTTCTTT. Amino acid sequence: CASSSRLQGATTEAFF.

This clone was detected only once. CDR3 protein: CASSPPGGTEAFF. As DNA, the CDR3 is TGTGCCAGCAGTCCGCCGGGGGGGACTGAAGCTTTCTTT. V is TRBV28 and J is TRBJ1-1; D is perhaps TRBD1 (5 bases). The CDR3 loop spans 13 amino acids. Germline lookup yields CDR1 MDHEN and CDR2 SYDVKM. V was pared by 5 bases and J by 5 bases, with 12 bases between.

J is TRBJ1-4 and V is TRBV19, with 8 positions matching TRBD1. The CDR3 runs to 15 residues. V lost 6 bases, J lost 1 base, and 4 bases stayed unmatched. Per germline, CDR1 LNHDA and CDR2 SQIVND (reference sequence). The CDR3 reads CASRGDRKTNEKLFF. The CDR3 bases are TGTGCCAGTAGGGGGGACAGGAAAACTAATGAAAAACTGTTTTTT.

This chain connects TRBV6-5 to TRBJ1-5, with TRBD1 as a possible D gene (5 bases). Germline-derived CDR1 and CDR2 are MNHEY and SVGAGI. V was shortened by 6 bases and J by 4 bases, with 10 bases between the two germline ends. The CDR3 runs to 13 residues. CDR3 bases: TGTGCCAGCAGCGGGACTGTTAATCAGCCCCAGCATTTT. Residues: CASSGTVNQPQHF.

This chain joins TRBV6-1 and TRBJ1-6; 10 bases line up with TRBD1. The CDR3 consists of 16 residues. CDR1 and CDR2 from the germline V gene are MNHNS and SASEGT. V trimming: 3 bases; J trimming: 7 bases; junction bases outside the gene matches: 6. CDR3 region: CASSERQGATNSPLHF. CDR3 nucleotide sequence: TGTGCCAGCAGTGAGAGACAGGGGGCGACCAATTCACCCCTCCACTTT.

This chain uses TRBV4-3 with TRBJ2-5; TRBD2 might be the D (5 bases). Germline V CDR1 and CDR2: LGHNA, YSLEER. V dropped 0 bases and J dropped 1 base, with 9 bases sitting between them. This CDR3 is built from 15 residues. CDR3 coding DNA: TGCGCCAGCAGCCAAGATTTTGGACTCCAAGAGACCCAGTACTTC. Translation: CASSQDFGLQETQYF.

Details on this clone: At the DNA level, this CDR3 is encoded by other sequences in the same sample as well. The genes are TRBV5-4 and TRBJ1-5, with 8 bases matching TRBD1. The CDR3 is 14 amino acids. After removal of 5 bases from V and 3 bases from J, the junction contained 4 bases not matched to a gene. The V gene's germline CDR1 is SGHNT and CDR2 YYREEE (reference sequence). As DNA, the CDR3 is TGTGCCAGCAGTCGGCAGGGGGCCAATCAGCCCCAGCATTTT. Amino acid sequence: CASSRQGANQPQHF.

The rearrangement joins TRBV5-1 to TRBJ2-4, with 7 bases fitting TRBD1. From germline, CDR1 is SGHRS and CDR2 YFSETQ. The CDR3 extends over 15 amino acids. V lost 0 bases and J lost 3; bases outside the gene matches: 3. DNA for the CDR3: TGCGCCAGCAGCTTGGATCAGGGGGTCAAAAACATTCAGTACTTC. Protein sequence: CASSLDQGVKNIQYF.